This T cell receptor (beta chain) was obtained from a study of OX40 agonist ivuxolimab in advanced cancers. Trimming pared 0 bases from V and 4 bases from J, leaving 9 bases between. This CDR3 is built from 14 residues. Germline loops: CDR1 LNHNV, CDR2 YYDKDF (reference sequence). Sequencing used immunoSEQ multiplex PCR; TCRdb keeps in-frame clones, though not all of them. The profile shows about 100,000 clones, roughly 90% of them singletons. The source material was CD4+ or CD8+ T cells sorted from blood, sampled in a trial of the OX40 agonist ivuxolimab. This chain links TRBV15 with TRBJ1-1; TRBD1 might be the D (5 bases). This receptor was taken from an adult with an advanced solid tumor such as melanoma, head and neck, liver or kidney cancer. CDR3 sequence: CATSRDRGGTEAFF. CDR3 DNA: TGTGCCACCAGCAGAGATCGGGGGGGCACTGAAGCTTTCTTT.